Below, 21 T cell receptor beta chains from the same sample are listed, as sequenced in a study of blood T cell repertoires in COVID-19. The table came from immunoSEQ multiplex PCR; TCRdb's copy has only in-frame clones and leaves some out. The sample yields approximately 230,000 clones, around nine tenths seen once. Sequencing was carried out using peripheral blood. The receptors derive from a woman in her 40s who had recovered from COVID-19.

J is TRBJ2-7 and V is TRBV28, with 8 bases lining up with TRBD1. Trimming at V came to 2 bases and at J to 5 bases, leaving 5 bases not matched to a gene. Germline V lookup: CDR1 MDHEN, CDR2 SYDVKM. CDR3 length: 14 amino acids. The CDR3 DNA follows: TGTGCCAGCAGTTTAACCGGACAGGGAAACGAGCAGTACTTC. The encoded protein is CASSLTGQGNEQYF. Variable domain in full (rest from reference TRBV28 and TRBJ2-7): DVKVTQSSRYLVKRTGEKVFLECVQDMDHENMFWYRQDPGLGLRLIYFSYDVKMKEKGDIPEGYSVSREKKERFSLILESASTNQTSMYLCASSLTGQGNEQYFGPGTRLTVT.

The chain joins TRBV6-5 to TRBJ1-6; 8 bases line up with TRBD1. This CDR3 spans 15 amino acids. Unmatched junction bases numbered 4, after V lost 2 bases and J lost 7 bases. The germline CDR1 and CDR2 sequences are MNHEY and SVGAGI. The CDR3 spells CASSYDRGGNSPLHF. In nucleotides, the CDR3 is TGTGCCAGCAGTTACGACAGGGGAGGGAATTCACCCCTCCACTTT.

Written as DNA, the CDR3 is TGTGCCAGCAGCTTAGATGGCGGGGGGACCTACGAGCAGTACTTC. Translating it yields CASSLDGGGTYEQYF. The chain recombines TRBV7-2 with TRBJ2-7, with 8 bases identical to TRBD2. The CDR3 consists of 15 residues. The V gene end was trimmed by 1 base and the J gene end by 2 bases; junction bases not matched to a gene: 4. Per germline, CDR1 SGHTA and CDR2 FQGNSA.

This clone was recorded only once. Here the CDR3 DNA reads TGTGCCAGCAGCTTAGAGGTAGCGGGTCTCCCCACAGATACGCAGTATTTT. This translates into CASSLEVAGLPTDTQYF. The V call is TRBV7-8, the J call TRBJ2-3; 7 bases match TRBD2. Unmatched junction bases numbered 9, after V lost 1 base and J lost 2 bases. The CDR3 totals 17 residues. Germline V CDR1 and CDR2: SGHVS, FQNEAQ.

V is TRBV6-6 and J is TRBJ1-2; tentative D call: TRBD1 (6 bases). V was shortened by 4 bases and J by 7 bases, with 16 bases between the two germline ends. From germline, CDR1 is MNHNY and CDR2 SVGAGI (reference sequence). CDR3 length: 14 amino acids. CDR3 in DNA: TGTGCCAGCAGTTCTTGGGGGCTCGGATCTGGCTACACCTTC. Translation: CASSSWGLGSGYTF.

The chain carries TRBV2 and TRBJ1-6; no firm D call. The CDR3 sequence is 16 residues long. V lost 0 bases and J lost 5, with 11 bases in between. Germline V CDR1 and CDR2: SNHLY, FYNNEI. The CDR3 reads CASSEARRRNNSPLHF. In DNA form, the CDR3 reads TGTGCCAGCAGTGAAGCAAGACGCAGGAATAATTCACCCCTCCACTTT.

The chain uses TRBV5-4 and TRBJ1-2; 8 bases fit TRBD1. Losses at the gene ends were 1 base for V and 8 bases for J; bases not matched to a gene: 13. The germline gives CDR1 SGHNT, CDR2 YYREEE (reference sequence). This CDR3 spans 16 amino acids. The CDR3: CASSLSVRGRSEGYTF. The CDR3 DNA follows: TGTGCCAGCAGCTTGTCGGTCAGGGGGCGCTCGGAAGGCTACACCTTC.

In nucleotides, the CDR3 is TGTGCCAGCAGTTTTAGGGGACTGGCGAGAAGCACAGATACGCAGTATTTT. Protein sequence: CASSFRGLARSTDTQYF. This chain joins TRBV28 and TRBJ2-3, with a possible D match to TRBD2 (6 bases). Germline V lookup: CDR1 MDHEN, CDR2 SYDVKM. CDR3 length: 17 amino acids. Trimming removed 3 bases at V and 0 bases at J, with 16 bases between.

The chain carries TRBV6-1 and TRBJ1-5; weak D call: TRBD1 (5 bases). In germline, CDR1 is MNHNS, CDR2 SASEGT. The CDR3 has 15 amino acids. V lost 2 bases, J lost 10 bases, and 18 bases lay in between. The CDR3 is CASSEPGQGLFPQHF. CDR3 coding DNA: TGTGCCAGCAGTGAACCTGGACAAGGGCTCTTTCCCCAGCATTTT.

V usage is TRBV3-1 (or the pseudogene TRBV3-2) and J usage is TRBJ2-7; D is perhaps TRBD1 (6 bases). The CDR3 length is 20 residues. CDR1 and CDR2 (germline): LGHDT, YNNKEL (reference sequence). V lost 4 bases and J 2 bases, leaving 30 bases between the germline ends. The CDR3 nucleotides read TGTGCCAGCAGCCTACGCGTCAACTCCAAGGGGGTAGTGGTGCCCTACGAGCAGTACTTC. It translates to CASSLRVNSKGVVVPYEQYF.

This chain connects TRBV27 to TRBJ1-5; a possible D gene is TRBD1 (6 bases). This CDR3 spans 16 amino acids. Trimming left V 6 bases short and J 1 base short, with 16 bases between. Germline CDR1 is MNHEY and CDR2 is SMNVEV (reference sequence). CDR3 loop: CASRDQGMLSNQPQHF. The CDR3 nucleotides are TGTGCCAGCAGAGACCAGGGGATGTTAAGCAATCAGCCCCAGCATTTT.

This chain's CDR3 is CASSSPRGRPSSDNEQFF. In nucleotides, the CDR3 is TGTGCCAGCAGCTCTCCGCGCGGGAGGCCTTCTAGTGACAATGAGCAGTTCTTC. The rearrangement links TRBV13 to TRBJ2-1; 8 nucleotides align to TRBD2. The V and J ends lost 4 bases and 5 bases, in that order; junction bases with no gene match: 16. The CDR3 has 18 amino acids. Germline CDR1 PRHDT, CDR2 FYEKMQ (reference sequence).

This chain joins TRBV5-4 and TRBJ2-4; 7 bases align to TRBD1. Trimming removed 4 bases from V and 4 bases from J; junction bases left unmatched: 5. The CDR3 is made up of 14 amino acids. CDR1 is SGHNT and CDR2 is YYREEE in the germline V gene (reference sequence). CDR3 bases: TGTGCCAGCAGCCCCGGGACAGATAAAAACATTCAGTACTTC. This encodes CASSPGTDKNIQYF.

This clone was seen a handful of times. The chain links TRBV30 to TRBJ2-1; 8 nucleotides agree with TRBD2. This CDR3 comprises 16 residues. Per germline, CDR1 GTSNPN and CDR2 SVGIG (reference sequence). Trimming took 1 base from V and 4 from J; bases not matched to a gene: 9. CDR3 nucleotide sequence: TGTGCCTGGAGTGCGGAGGGGCGGGGGGTTTACAATGAGCAGTTCTTC. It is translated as CAWSAEGRGVYNEQFF.

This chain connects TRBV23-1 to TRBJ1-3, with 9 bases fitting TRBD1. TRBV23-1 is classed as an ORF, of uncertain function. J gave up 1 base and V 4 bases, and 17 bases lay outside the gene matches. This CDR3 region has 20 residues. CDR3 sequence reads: CASSLSGTGCCYRSGNTIYF. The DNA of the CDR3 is TGCGCCAGCAGTCTCTCCGGGACAGGGTGTTGCTATCGGTCTGGAAACACCATATATTTT.

The CDR3 DNA follows: TGTGCCAGCAGCTTAGGCGGGGATTGGGAAAAACTGTTTTTT. It translates to CASSLGGDWEKLFF. The chain links TRBV7-9 to TRBJ1-4; D gene uncertain. The V end was cut by 1 base, the J end by 8 bases, with 11 bases between. The CDR3 totals 14 residues. Germline V CDR1 and CDR2: SEHNR, FQNEAQ (reference sequence).

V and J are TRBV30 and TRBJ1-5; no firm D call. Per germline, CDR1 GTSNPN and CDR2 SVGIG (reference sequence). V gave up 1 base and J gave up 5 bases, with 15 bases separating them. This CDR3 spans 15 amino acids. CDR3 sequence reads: CAWSGPAGIDQPQHF. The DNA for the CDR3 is TGTGCCTGGAGTGGGCCGGCGGGGATCGATCAGCCCCAGCATTTT.

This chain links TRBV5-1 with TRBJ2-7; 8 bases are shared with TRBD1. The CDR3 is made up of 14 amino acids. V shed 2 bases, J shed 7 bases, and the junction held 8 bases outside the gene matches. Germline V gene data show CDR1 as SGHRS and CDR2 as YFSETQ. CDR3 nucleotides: TGCGCCAGCAGCTTAAGGCAGGGGGCTAGGGAGCAGTACTTC. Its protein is CASSLRQGAREQYF.

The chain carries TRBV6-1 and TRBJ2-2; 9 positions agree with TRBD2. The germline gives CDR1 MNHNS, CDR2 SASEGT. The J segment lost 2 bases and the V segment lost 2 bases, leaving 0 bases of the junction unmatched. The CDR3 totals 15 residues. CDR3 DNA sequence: TGTGCCAGCAGTGAACTAGCGGGAAACACCGGGGAGCTGTTTTTT. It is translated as CASSELAGNTGELFF.

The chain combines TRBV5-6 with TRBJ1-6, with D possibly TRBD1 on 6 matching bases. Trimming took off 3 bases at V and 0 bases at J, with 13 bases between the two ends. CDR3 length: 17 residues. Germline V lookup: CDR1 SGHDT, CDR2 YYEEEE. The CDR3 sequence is CASSSAQGSSYNSPLHF. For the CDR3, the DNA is TGTGCCAGCAGCTCAGCTCAGGGGAGCTCCTATAATTCACCCCTCCACTTT.

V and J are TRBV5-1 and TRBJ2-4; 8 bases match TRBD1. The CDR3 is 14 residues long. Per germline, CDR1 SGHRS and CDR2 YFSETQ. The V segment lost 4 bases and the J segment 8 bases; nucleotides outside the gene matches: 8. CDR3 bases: TGCGCCAGCAGCCCCCGACAGGGGCGAGACATTCAGTACTTC. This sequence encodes CASSPRQGRDIQYF.